This TCR beta chain was sequenced for a study of Ad26.COV2.S vaccination and SARS-CoV-2 variants. Whole-study findings and limits: The TCR-based breadth and depth measures might underestimate overall T cell responses. Non-spike TCR breadth did not differ much between vaccine and placebo recipients. It was reported that spike-specific CD8+ and CD4+ T cell responses were substantially broad after vaccination.

Generated by immunoSEQ multiplex PCR, the TCRdb table keeps only in-frame clones and is missing some. The sample has roughly 92,000 clones, roughly 84% seen once; the top ten hold around a sixth. Concerning this clone: The target antigen is unknown.

The CDR3 is 16 residues long. V lost 6 bases to trimming and J lost 2 bases; unmatched junction nucleotides: 9. In germline, CDR1 is LNHDA, CDR2 SQIVND (reference sequence). The sample in question was peripheral blood, obtained after recovery from COVID-19. The receptor's source is a human donor who had recovered from COVID-19. The genes are TRBV19 and TRBJ2-7; 11 nucleotides agree with TRBD1. CDR3 sequence reads: CASRRTGGASTYEQYF. In DNA form, the CDR3 reads TGTGCCAGTAGACGGACAGGGGGCGCTTCAACCTACGAGCAGTACTTC.